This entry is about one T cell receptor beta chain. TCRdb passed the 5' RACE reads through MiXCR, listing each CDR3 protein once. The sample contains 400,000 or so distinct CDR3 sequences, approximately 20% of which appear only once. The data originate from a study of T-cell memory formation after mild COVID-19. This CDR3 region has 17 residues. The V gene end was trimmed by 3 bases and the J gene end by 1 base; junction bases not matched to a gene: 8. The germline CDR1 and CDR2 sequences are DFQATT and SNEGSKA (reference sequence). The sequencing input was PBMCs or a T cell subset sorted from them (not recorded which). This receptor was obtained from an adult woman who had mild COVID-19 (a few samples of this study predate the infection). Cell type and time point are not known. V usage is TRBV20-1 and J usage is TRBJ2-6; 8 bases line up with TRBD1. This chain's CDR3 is CSASQGAGKSGANVLTF. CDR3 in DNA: TGCAGTGCTAGCCAGGGGGCGGGGAAGTCTGGGGCCAACGTCCTGACTTTC.